This record concerns one T cell receptor (beta chain) sequence. What it binds is unknown. The source of the sample is a study of siplizumab effects on memory and regulatory T cells. Germline CDR1 reads SGHRS; CDR2 reads YFSETQ. The V end lost 0 bases, the J end lost 7 bases, and 16 bases lay between the germline ends. The CDR3 spans 15 residues. TCR templates, some 10^5 per sample, were assayed. The repertoire was sequenced with immunoSEQ multiplex PCR; TCRdb's copy has only in-frame clones and lacks some. The sample has 90,000 to 110,000 clones, roughly 91% seen once. Study-wide findings and caveats: Assignment to unstimulated subsets succeeded for only a minor fraction of the alloreactive clones. Both greater diversity than memory cells and a major contribution to the alloresponse seemed to characterize naive T cells. Siplizumab produced a significant drop in alloreactive sequences attributable to unstimulated CD4+ memory cells.

Sequences were obtained from CD4+ T cells sorted from blood. This sequence originates from a human donor in good health. The gene calls are TRBV5-1 and TRBJ1-2; possible D gene TRBD1, 5 bases. The CDR3: CASSLAVSGRGGYTF. For the CDR3, the DNA is TGCGCCAGCAGCTTGGCTGTGTCAGGGCGAGGTGGCTACACCTTC.